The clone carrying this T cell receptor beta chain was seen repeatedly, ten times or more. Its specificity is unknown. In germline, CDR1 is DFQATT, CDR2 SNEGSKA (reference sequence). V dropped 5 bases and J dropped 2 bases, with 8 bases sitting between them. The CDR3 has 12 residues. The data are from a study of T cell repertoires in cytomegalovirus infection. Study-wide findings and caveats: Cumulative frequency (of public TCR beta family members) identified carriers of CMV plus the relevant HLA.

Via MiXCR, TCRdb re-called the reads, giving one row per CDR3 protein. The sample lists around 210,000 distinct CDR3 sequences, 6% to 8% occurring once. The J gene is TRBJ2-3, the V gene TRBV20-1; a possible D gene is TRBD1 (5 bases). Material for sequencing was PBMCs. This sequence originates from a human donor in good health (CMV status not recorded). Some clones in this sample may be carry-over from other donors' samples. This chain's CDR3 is CSAETVTDTQYF. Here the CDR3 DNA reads TGCAGTGCTGAGACAGTCACAGATACGCAGTATTTT.